The 25 T cell receptor beta chains below come from one sample, sequenced in a study of blood T cells in healthy people across ages. Primed by a sample-barcoded 5' primer and a J-beta primer mix, a second PCR proceeded for about 6 to 11 cycles. MiXCR, applied by TCRdb to the 5' RACE reads, yields one record per CDR3 protein. Of over 1,300,000 distinct CDR3 sequences in the sample, around 59% are singletons; the top ten hold roughly 6.3%. The sample comprised blood. These receptor sequences come from a man aged 18 to 29 in good health.

On this clonotype itself: One end of the junction fails to match germline, which may point to a read error. The V call is TRBV24-1, the J call TRBJ2-5; D call uncertain. This CDR3 is built from 13 residues. Per germline, CDR1 KGHDR and CDR2 SFDVKD. CDR3 nucleotides: TGTGCCACCTCAACACCGGTGGCAGAGACCCAGTACTTT. Translation: CATSTPVAETQYF.

The CDR3 nucleotides are TGTGCCAGCAGCTTAGCCATCGGACTAGCGGGGTCTAATGAGCAGTTCTTC. This gives the protein CASSLAIGLAGSNEQFF. The genes are TRBV11-2 and TRBJ2-1, with TRBD2 matching over 12 bases. The CDR3 length is 17 residues. J gave up 7 bases and V 1 base, and 8 bases lay outside the gene matches. The germline V gene has CDR1 SGHAT and CDR2 FQNNGV. The full variable domain, completed using reference TRBV11-2 and TRBJ2-1, is EAGVAQSPRYKIIEKRQSVAFWCNPISGHATLYWYQQILGQGPKLLIQFQNNGVVDDSQLPKDRFSAERLKGVDSTLKIQPAKLEDSAVYLCASSLAIGLAGSNEQFFGPGTRLTVL.

The chain couples TRBV11-2 to TRBJ2-1; D is undetermined. In germline, CDR1 is SGHAT, CDR2 FQNNGV. The CDR3 runs to 16 residues. Trimming removed 5 bases at V and 3 bases at J, with 17 bases between. Written as DNA, the CDR3 is TGTGCCAGCAGCAATAGTGGCCGGGTCAACTACAATGAGCAGTTCTTC. It is translated as CASSNSGRVNYNEQFF.

The chain combines TRBV19 with TRBJ2-3; TRBD2 aligns across 7 bases. From germline, CDR1 is LNHDA and CDR2 SQIVND (reference sequence). The CDR3 totals 13 residues. The trim removed 8 bases at V and 3 bases at J, leaving 5 bases unmatched. CDR3 amino acids: CASGEGGTDTQYF. The CDR3 DNA follows: TGTGCCAGTGGGGAGGGAGGAACAGATACGCAGTATTTT.

This clonotype appeared a few times. This rearrangement joins TRBV4-3 to TRBJ2-5, with TRBD1 matching 9 bases. The DNA end is more similar to TRBJ2-7, so the J call may be wrong. This CDR3 spans 15 amino acids. CDR1 and CDR2 (germline): LGHNA, YSLEER. In DNA form, the CDR3 reads TGCGCCAGCAGCCCAGCGGACAGGGGAGGATACGAGCAGTACTTC. Residues: CASSPADRGGYEQYF.

CDR3 amino acids: CASSRGGLRGQETQYF. Here the CDR3 DNA reads TGCGCCAGTTCAAGAGGGGGTCTGAGAGGCCAGGAGACCCAGTACTTC. The chain recombines TRBV4-1 with TRBJ2-5, with a possible D match to TRBD1 (6 bases). This CDR3 has 16 amino acids. Germline-derived CDR1 and CDR2 are MGHRA and YSYEKL. With 9 bases removed from V and 5 bases from J, the gap between germline ends came to 25 bases.

This clonotype was recorded many times. The V gene is TRBV27, the J gene TRBJ2-7; perhaps TRBD1 as D (5 bases). CDR1 and CDR2 (germline): MNHEY, SMNVEV (reference sequence). The length of the CDR3 is 14 residues. V shed 6 bases and J shed 0 bases, with 12 bases lying between them. CDR3 DNA sequence: TGTGCCAGCAGCTTAACAGGAAACTCCTACGAGCAGTACTTC. Translation gives CASSLTGNSYEQYF.

This clonotype has just a few counts. In nucleotides, the CDR3 is TGTGCCAGCAGTATTACCCTCGGGACAACGAATGAGCAGTTCTTC. Its translation is CASSITLGTTNEQFF. The chain employs TRBV28 and TRBJ2-1; D may be TRBD1 (6 bases). The CDR3 sequence is 15 residues long. Per the germline V gene, CDR1 is MDHEN and CDR2 is SYDVKM. Trimming shortened V by 5 bases and J by 7 bases, and 18 bases separated the two germline ends.

As regards this clonotype: The germline gene is not matched at one end of the junction; a read error may be the cause. This chain joins TRBV29-1 and TRBJ2-1; D is uncertain. The CDR3 is 13 amino acids. Germline-derived CDR1 and CDR2 are SQVTM and ANQGSEA. Written as DNA, the CDR3 is TGCAGCACTACGGGTTTATCCTACAAGGAGCAGTTCTTC. Its translation: CSTTGLSYKEQFF.

The chain links TRBV20-1 to TRBJ2-5; no clear D. Deletions cut 0 bases from V and 4 bases from J, with 12 bases between. The CDR3 extends over 14 amino acids. In germline, CDR1 is DFQATT, CDR2 SNEGSKA (reference sequence). CDR3 region: CSARDPYYPETQYF. The CDR3 nucleotides read TGCAGTGCTAGAGATCCTTACTACCCAGAGACCCAGTACTTC.

The rearrangement uses TRBV4-3 and TRBJ2-1; D not certain. Trimming took 0 bases from V and 0 from J, leaving 6 bases between them. The CDR3 contains 15 residues. Germline V gene lookup returns CDR1 LGHNA and CDR2 YSLEER. The chain's CDR3 is CASSQDPGSYNEQFF. The CDR3 nucleotides are TGCGCCAGCAGCCAAGACCCGGGCTCCTACAATGAGCAGTTCTTC.

The chain uses TRBV5-1 and TRBJ2-5; 7 bases are shared with TRBD2. Germline lookup yields CDR1 SGHRS and CDR2 YFSETQ. Losses at the gene ends were 5 bases for V and 5 bases for J; bases not matched to a gene: 12. The CDR3 spans 15 residues. The CDR3 nucleotides read TGCGCCAGCAGACTGGCCACCTTCGGGGGGGAGACCCAGTACTTC. It is translated as CASRLATFGGETQYF.

The chain couples TRBV20-1 to TRBJ2-1, with D perhaps matching TRBD2 (5 bases). Trimming removed 3 bases at V and 0 bases at J, with 15 bases between. CDR3 length equals 16 residues. Germline V lookup: CDR1 DFQATT, CDR2 SNEGSKA (reference sequence). The CDR3 protein is CSASPYDGSSYNEQFF. CDR3 sequence (DNA): TGCAGTGCTAGCCCCTATGATGGGAGCTCCTACAATGAGCAGTTCTTC.

This clonotype came up once. V is TRBV7-9 and J is TRBJ2-2; D unresolved. Germline V lookup: CDR1 SEHNR, CDR2 FQNEAQ (reference sequence). This CDR3 spans 18 amino acids. The ends were cut back, 0 bases at V and 2 bases at J, with 16 bases in the middle. The CDR3 DNA reads TGTGCCAGCAGCTTAGCGATAGGTGGAGCCACCAACACCGGGGAGCTGTTTTTT. It is translated as CASSLAIGGATNTGELFF.

This chain links TRBV7-9 with TRBJ1-2; D is possibly TRBD1 (6 bases). There are 12 residues in the CDR3. The V gene's germline CDR1 is SEHNR and CDR2 FQNEAQ (reference sequence). V shed 10 bases and J shed 0 bases, with 9 bases lying between them. CDR3 in DNA: TGTGCCACCGACAGGTCTAACTATGGCTACACCTTC. This codes for CATDRSNYGYTF.

The rearrangement uses TRBV3-1 and TRBJ1-1; tentatively, D is TRBD1 (5 bases). The germline CDR1 and CDR2 sequences are LGHDT and YNNKEL (reference sequence). The CDR3 totals 14 residues. V dropped 3 bases and J dropped 2 bases, with 10 bases sitting between them. The CDR3 here is CASSHGTSNTEAFF. The CDR3 DNA reads TGTGCCAGCAGCCACGGGACTTCTAACACTGAAGCTTTCTTT.

The DNA of the CDR3 is TGTGCCAGCTCTACACAGGGGGAACAGGCCACGGGGCAGCCCCAGCATTTT. Protein: CASSTQGEQATGQPQHF. The J gene is TRBJ1-5, the V gene TRBV18, with 8 bases aligning to TRBD1. CDR1 is KGHSH, CDR2 LQKENI, per germline. The CDR3 is made up of 17 amino acids. J was trimmed by 7 bases and V by 6 bases; bases with no gene match: 17.

V and J are TRBV10-1 and TRBJ2-7; D is possibly TRBD1 (5 bases). This CDR3 has 13 amino acids. V lost 2 bases, J lost 3 bases, and 8 bases lay in between. Germline V gives CDR1 WNHNN, CDR2 SYGVQD (reference sequence). The CDR3 is CASSEGAGYEQYF. The CDR3 DNA reads as TGCGCCAGCAGTGAGGGGGCCGGCTACGAGCAGTACTTC.

V and J are TRBV4-1 and TRBJ2-1, with a possible D match to TRBD1 (6 bases). The CDR3 totals 15 residues. Trimming removed 5 bases at V and 5 bases at J, with 16 bases between. The V gene's germline CDR1 is MGHRA and CDR2 YSYEKL. CDR3 DNA sequence: TGCGCCAGCAGCTATCCCGGGACAAAGAACAATGAGCAGTTCTTC. Translation: CASSYPGTKNNEQFF.

This clonotype has a single count. The chain employs TRBV10-3 and TRBJ1-2; a weak D match, TRBD1 (6 bases). Trimming removed 7 bases from V and 8 bases from J, with 14 bases in between. Germline values: CDR1 ENHRY, CDR2 SYGVKD. There are 12 residues in the CDR3. CDR3 region: CAINCGGRGYTF. In DNA, the CDR3 is TGTGCCATCAATTGCGGGGGCCGCGGCTACACCTTC.

The V call is TRBV11-2, the J call TRBJ2-2; D gene uncertain. V dropped 4 bases and J dropped 4 bases, with 7 bases sitting between them. This CDR3 has 13 amino acids. Germline lookup yields CDR1 SGHAT and CDR2 FQNNGV. The CDR3 DNA sequence: TGTGCCAGCAGCTCACAATCCACCGGGGAGCTGTTTTTT. As protein: CASSSQSTGELFF.

The chain joins TRBV7-9 to TRBJ2-7; TRBD1 matches at 8 bases. From germline, CDR1 is SEHNR and CDR2 FQNEAQ (reference sequence). Trimming cost V 5 bases and J 4 bases; bases outside gene matches: 7. The CDR3 length is 14 residues. The CDR3: CASSAGGAVYEQYF. CDR3 DNA: TGTGCCAGCAGCGCAGGGGGCGCGGTGTACGAGCAGTACTTC.

This clonotype was observed a few times. Here the CDR3 DNA reads TGTGCCAGCAGCTTAGGGGGAGGGCGGAGCTCCTACGAGCAGTACTTC. This codes for CASSLGGGRSSYEQYF. This chain uses TRBV7-2 with TRBJ2-7; 7 bases are shared with TRBD2. From germline, CDR1 is SGHTA and CDR2 FQGNSA. V lost 1 base, J lost 0 bases, and 6 bases stayed unmatched. The CDR3 runs 16 residues.

The rearrangement links TRBV20-1 to TRBJ1-2; unclear D gene. The CDR3 contains 12 residues. Trimming removed 7 bases from V and 6 bases from J, with 15 bases in between. Germline CDR1 reads DFQATT; CDR2 reads SNEGSKA (reference sequence). The DNA of the CDR3 is TGCAGTGGGGGAGGATCCCCGAATGGCTACACCTTC. The encoded protein is CSGGGSPNGYTF.

The genes are TRBV10-2 and TRBJ1-5, with D tentatively TRBD1 (5 bases). Germline V lookup: CDR1 WSHSY, CDR2 SAAADI. CDR3 length: 14 amino acids. V was shortened by 6 bases and J by 4 bases, with 13 bases between the two germline ends. This CDR3 is CASRNAGNNQPQHF. Written as DNA, the CDR3 is TGCGCCAGCAGGAATGCAGGGAATAATCAGCCCCAGCATTTT.